This T cell receptor (beta chain) was recovered during a study of read filtering for tumor transcriptome and immune sequencing. Whole-study context: Per sample, TCR-region reads ranged about 4 to 11 million by IR-seq, 85 to 1273 by RNA-seq.

From around 440 ng of RNA, a library with molecular barcoded alpha/delta and beta/gamma adaptors was made. TCRdb itself ran the reads through MiXCR, one entry per CDR3 protein. The data show tens of thousands of distinct CDR3 sequences, roughly 19% seen once. Details on this clonotype: One end of the junction is discordant with germline, which a read error may explain.

Germline CDR1 SQVTM, CDR2 ANQGSEA. The CDR3 loop spans 14 amino acids. This clonotype was sampled from a donor aged 40 or over with multiple myeloma. The V gene is TRBV29-1, the J gene TRBJ2-2; 8 nucleotides match TRBD1. The sequenced sample consisted of a population of CD138-negative cells sorted from bone marrow. The CDR3 DNA reads as TGCAGCGACGGTGGGACAGGCGGTACCGGGGAGCAGTTTTTT. Translating gives CSDGGTGGTGEQFF.